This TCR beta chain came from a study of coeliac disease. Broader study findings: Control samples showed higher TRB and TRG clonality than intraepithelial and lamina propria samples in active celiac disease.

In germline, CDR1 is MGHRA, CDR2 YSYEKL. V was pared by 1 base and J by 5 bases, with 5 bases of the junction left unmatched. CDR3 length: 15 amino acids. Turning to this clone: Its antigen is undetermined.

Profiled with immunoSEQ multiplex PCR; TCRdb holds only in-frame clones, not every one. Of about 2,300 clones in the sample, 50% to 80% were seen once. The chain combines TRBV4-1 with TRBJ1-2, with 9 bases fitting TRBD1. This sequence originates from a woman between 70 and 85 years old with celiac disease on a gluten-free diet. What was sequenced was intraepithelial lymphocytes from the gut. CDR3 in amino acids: CASSQGGQGEYGYTF. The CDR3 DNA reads TGCGCCAGCAGCCAAGGGGGACAGGGCGAGTATGGCTACACCTTC.